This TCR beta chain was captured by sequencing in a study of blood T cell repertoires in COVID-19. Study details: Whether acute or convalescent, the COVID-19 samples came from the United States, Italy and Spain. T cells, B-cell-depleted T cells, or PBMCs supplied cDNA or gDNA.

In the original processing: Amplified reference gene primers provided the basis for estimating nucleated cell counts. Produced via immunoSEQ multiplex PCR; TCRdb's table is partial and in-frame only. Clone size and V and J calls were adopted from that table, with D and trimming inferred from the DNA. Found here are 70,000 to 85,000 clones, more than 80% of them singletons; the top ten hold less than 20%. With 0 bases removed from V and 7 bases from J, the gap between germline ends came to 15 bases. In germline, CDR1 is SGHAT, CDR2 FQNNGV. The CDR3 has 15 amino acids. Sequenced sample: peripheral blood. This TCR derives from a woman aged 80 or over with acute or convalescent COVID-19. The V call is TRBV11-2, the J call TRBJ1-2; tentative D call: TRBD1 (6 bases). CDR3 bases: TGTGCCAGCAGCTTAGATACCGGACAGTCTGGTGGCTACACCTTC. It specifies CASSLDTGQSGGYTF.